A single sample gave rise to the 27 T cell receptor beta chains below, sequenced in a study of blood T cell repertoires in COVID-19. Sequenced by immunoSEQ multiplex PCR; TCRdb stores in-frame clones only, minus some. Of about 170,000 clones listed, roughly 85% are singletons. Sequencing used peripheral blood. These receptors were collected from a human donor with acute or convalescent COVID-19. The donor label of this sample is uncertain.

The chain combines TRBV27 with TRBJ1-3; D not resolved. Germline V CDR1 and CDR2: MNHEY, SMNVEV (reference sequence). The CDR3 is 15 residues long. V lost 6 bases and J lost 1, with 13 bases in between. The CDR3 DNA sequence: TGTGCCAGCAGCATGACACTTACTTCTGGAAACACCATATATTTT. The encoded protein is CASSMTLTSGNTIYF.

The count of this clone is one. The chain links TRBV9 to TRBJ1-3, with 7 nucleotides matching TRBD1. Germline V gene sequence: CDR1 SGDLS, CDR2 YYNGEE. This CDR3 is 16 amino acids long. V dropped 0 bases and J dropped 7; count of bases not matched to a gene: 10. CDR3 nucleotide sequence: TGTGCCAGCAGCGTAGACGGGCCACTCAGGGGGAACACCATATATTTT. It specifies CASSVDGPLRGNTIYF.

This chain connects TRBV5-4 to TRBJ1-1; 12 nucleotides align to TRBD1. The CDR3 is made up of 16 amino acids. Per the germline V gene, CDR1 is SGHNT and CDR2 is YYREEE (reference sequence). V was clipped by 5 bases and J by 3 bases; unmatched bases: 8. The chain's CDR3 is CASRAGQGAGDTEAFF. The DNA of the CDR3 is TGTGCCAGCAGGGCGGGACAGGGGGCGGGAGACACTGAAGCTTTCTTT.

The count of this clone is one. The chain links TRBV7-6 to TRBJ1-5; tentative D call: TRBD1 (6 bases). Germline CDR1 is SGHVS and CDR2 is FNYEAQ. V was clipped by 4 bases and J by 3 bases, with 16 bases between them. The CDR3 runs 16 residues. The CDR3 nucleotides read TGTGCCAGCAGCTCGATGATGGGACACCTCAATCAGCCCCAGCATTTT. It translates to CASSSMMGHLNQPQHF.

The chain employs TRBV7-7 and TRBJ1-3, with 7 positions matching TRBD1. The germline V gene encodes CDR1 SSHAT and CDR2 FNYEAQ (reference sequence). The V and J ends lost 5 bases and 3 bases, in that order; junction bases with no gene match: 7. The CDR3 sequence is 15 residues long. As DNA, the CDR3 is TGTGCCAGCAGCGCAGGGGGAGGTCGTGGAAACACCATATATTTT. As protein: CASSAGGGRGNTIYF.

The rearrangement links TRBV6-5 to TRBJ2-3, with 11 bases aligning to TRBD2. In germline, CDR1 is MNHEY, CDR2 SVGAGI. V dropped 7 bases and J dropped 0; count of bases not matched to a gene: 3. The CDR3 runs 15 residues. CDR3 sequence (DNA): TGTGCCAGCACTGCTAGCGGGGGGAGCACAGATACGCAGTATTTT. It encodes CASTASGGSTDTQYF.

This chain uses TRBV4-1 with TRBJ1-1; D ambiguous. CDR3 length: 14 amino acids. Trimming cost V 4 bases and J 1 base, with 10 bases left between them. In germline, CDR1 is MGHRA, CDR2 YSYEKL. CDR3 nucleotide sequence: TGCGCCAGCAGCCGCCCGACGGGGAACACTGAAGCTTTCTTT. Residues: CASSRPTGNTEAFF.

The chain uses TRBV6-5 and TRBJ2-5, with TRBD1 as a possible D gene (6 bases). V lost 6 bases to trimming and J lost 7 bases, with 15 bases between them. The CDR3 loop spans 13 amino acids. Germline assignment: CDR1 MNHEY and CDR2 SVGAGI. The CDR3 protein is CASRGAGEGTQYF. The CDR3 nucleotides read TGTGCCAGCAGGGGGGCTGGGGAAGGGACCCAGTACTTC.

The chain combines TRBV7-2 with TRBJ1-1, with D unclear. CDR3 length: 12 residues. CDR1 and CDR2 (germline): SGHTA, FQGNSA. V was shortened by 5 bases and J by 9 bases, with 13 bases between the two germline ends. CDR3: CASSPDGLKAFF. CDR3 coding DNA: TGTGCCAGCAGCCCGGACGGACTGAAAGCTTTCTTT.

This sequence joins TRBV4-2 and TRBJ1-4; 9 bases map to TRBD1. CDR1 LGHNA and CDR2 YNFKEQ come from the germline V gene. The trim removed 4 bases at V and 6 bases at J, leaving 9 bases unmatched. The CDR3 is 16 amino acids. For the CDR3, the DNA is TGTGCCAGCAGCCGAAATCCGGGACAGGGAGATGAAAAACTGTTTTTT. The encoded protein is CASSRNPGQGDEKLFF.

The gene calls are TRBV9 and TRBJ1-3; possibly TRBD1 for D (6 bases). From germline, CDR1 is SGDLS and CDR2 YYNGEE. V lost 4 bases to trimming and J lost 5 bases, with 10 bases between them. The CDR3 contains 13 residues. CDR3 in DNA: TGTGCCAGCAGCCAAGACAGGAGAAACACCATATATTTT. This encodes CASSQDRRNTIYF.

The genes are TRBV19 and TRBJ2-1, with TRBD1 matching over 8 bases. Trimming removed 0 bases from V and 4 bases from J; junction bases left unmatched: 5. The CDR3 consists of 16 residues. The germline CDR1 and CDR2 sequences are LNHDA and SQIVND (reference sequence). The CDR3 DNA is TGTGCCAGTAGTATAGATAGGGACAGGAAATACAATGAGCAGTTCTTC. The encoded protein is CASSIDRDRKYNEQFF.

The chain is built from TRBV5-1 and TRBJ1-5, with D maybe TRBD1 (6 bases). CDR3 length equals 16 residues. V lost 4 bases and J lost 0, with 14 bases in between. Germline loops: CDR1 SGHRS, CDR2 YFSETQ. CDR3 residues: CASSPGAGTSNQPQHF. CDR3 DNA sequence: TGCGCCAGCAGCCCAGGGGCGGGTACTAGCAATCAGCCCCAGCATTTT.

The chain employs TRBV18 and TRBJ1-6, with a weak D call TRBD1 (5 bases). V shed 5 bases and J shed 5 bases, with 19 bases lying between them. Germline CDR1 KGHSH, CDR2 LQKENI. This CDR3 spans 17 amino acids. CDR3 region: CASSSRKGNGNNSPLHF. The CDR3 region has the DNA TGTGCCAGCTCATCGCGTAAGGGGAATGGTAATAATTCACCCCTCCACTTT.

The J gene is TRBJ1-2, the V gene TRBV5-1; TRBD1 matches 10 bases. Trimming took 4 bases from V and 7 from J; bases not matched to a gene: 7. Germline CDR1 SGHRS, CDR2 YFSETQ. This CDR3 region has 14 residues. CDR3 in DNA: TGCGCCAGCAGCCCAGGGACAGGGGAGGGTGGCTACACCTTC. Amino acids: CASSPGTGEGGYTF.

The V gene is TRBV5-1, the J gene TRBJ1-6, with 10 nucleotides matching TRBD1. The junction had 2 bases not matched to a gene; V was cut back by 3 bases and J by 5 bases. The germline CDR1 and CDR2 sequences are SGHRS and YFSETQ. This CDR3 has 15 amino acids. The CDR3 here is CASSYGTGDNSPLHF. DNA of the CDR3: TGCGCCAGCAGCTACGGGACAGGGGATAATTCACCCCTCCACTTT.

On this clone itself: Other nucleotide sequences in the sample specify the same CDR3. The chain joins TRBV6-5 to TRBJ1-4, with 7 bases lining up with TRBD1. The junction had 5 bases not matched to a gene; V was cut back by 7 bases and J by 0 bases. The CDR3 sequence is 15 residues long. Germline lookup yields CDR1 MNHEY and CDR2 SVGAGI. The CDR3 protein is CASKGQGATNEKLFF. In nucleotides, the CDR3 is TGTGCCAGCAAAGGGCAGGGGGCAACTAATGAAAAACTGTTTTTT.

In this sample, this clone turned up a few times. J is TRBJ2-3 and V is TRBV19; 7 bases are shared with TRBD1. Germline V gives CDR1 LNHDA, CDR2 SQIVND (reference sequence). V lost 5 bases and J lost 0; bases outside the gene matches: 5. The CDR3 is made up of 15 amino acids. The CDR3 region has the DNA TGTGCCAGTAGTGGACAGGCTACTAGCACAGATACGCAGTATTTT. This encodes CASSGQATSTDTQYF.

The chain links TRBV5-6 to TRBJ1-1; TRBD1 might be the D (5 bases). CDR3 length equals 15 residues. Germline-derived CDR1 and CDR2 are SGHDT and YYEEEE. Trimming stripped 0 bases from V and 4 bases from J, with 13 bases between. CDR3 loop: CASSLGWGKSTEAFF. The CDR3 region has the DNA TGTGCCAGCAGCTTGGGTTGGGGCAAGAGCACTGAAGCTTTCTTT. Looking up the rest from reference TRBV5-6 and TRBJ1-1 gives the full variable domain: DAGVTQSPTHLIKTRGQQVTLRCSPKSGHDTVSWYQQALGQGPQFIFQYYEEEERQRGNFPDRFSGHQFPNYSSELNVNALLLGDSALYLCASSLGWGKSTEAFFGQGTRLTVV.

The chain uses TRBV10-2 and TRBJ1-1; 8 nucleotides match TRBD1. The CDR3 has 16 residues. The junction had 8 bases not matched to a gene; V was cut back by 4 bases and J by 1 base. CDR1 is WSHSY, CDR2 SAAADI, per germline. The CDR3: CASSASGGEGNTEAFF. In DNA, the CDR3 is TGCGCCAGCAGTGCTTCAGGGGGCGAAGGGAACACTGAAGCTTTCTTT.

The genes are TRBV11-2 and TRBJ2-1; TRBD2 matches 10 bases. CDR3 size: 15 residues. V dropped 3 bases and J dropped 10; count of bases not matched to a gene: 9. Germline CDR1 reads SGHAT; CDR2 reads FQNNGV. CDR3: CASSFIGTSVQEQFF. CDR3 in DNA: TGTGCCAGCAGCTTTATTGGGACTAGCGTTCAGGAGCAGTTCTTC.

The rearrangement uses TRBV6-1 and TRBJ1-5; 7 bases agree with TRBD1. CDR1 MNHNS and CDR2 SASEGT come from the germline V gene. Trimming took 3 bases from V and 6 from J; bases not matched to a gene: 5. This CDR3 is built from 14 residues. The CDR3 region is CASSDGTVGQPQHF. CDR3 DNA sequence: TGTGCCAGCAGTGATGGGACAGTAGGTCAGCCCCAGCATTTT.

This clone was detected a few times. The CDR3 DNA reads as TGTGCCAGCAGTGAGGTCCCTAGCGGCACCGGGGAGCTGTTTTTT. Translated, it gives CASSEVPSGTGELFF. The V call is TRBV2, the J call TRBJ2-2; the match to TRBD2 covers 7 bases. The CDR3 has 15 amino acids. V lost 3 bases to trimming and J lost 4 bases; unmatched junction nucleotides: 5. Germline V gives CDR1 SNHLY, CDR2 FYNNEI.

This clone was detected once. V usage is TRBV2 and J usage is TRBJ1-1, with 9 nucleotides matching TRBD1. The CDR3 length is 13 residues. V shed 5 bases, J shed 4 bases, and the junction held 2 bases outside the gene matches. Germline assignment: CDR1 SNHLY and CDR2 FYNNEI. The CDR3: CASSTTGGTEAFF. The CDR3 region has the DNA TGTGCCAGCAGTACGACAGGGGGCACTGAAGCTTTCTTT.

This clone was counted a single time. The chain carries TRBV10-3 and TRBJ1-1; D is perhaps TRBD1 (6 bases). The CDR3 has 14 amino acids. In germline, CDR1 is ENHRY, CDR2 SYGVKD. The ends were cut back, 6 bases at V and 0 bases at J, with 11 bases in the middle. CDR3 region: CAIRPDRMNTEAFF. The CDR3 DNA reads TGTGCCATCAGGCCTGACAGGATGAACACTGAAGCTTTCTTT.

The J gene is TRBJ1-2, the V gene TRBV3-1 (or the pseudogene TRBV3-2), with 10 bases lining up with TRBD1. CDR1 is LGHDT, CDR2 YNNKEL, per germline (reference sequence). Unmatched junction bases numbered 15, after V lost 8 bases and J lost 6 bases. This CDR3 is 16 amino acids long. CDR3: CASSTTDIGTGDGYTF. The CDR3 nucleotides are TGTGCCAGCTCTACCACAGATATCGGGACAGGGGATGGCTACACCTTC.

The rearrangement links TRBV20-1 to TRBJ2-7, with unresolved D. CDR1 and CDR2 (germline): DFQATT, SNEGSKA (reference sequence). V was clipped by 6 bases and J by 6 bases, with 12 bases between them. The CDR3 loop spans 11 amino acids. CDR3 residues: CSAIDSLEQYF. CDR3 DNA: TGCAGTGCCATAGACTCCCTCGAGCAGTACTTC.